This T cell receptor (beta chain) was sequenced for a study of shared clonotypes between healthy human individuals. Study-level points and caveats: Larger estimated richness was generally seen in naive subsets than in memory subsets.

Adult donors, all healthy and HIV-negative, had no recent acute infections or vaccinations. Splitting the CD4+ cells yielded a CD45RA+ naive subset and a CD45RA-negative memory subset. When replicate PCRs were run on sorted subsets, they used about 200 ng DNA, about 30,000 T cell genomes. Profiled with immunoSEQ multiplex PCR; TCRdb holds only in-frame clones, not every one. The sample has 900,000 to 1,200,000 clones, around three quarters seen once. As for this clone: The antigen remains unidentified.

Sequencing was done on a sample of memory CD4+ T cells from PBMCs. Subset described: CD45RA-negative fraction. The TCR originated in a man aged 18-30 years in good health. Some clones in this sample may be carry-over from other donors' samples.

The CDR3, as DNA: TGTGCCAGCAGCGGCCGCCGGGACAGATTCACAGATACGCAGTATTTT. Amino acids: CASSGRRDRFTDTQYF. The chain links TRBV5-4 to TRBJ2-3, with TRBD1 matching 7 bases. Germline CDR1 and CDR2: SGHNT and YYREEE (reference sequence). The length of the CDR3 is 16 residues. V was pared by 4 bases and J by 2 bases, with 10 bases of the junction left unmatched.